Here is one T cell receptor (beta chain) with its context. The specificity of this receptor is unknown. Possible read error: a much larger clone is one base away. Receptor amplification or capture employed multiplex PCR. Sequencing used an Illumina HiSeq 4000. iRepertoire HTBI primers and Arm-PCR amplification of CDR3 regions were used to construct TCR beta libraries. PCR products were gel purified before sequencing. The original methods were these. Gene usage analysis of CDR3 amino acid clonotypes relied on the roughly 67 TRBV and around 14 TRBJ segments identified across samples. COPE and FqMerger were used to merge filtered high-quality paired reads into contigs. BLAST was used to align contigs to the IMGT TRBV, TRBD and TRBJ reference genes, and CDR3 was defined following IMGT. Clonotypes above 0.1% frequency were classified as highly expanded clones. Shannon entropy was used to measure repertoire diversity, and the Gini coefficient was used to measure V-J evenness. A clonotype was considered public if more than one individual shared it. The public reads were run again by TCRdb, first through fastp at Q25 and then through MiXCR, and only productive beta chains were kept. Rows are unified per CDR3 protein, each entry keeping the most common DNA and genes. The V and J calls reflect TCRdb's pipeline rather than the authors' work. This sample has around 420,000 distinct CDR3 sequences in its table, and around 16% of those were observed once. Over 20% of the sample rests with the top ten.

This specimen's time point label, interpreted: newly diagnosed GD, antithyroid drugs for less than 3 months. RNA was extracted from PBMCs in TRIzol for both TCR sequencing and RNA sequencing. The diagnosis of Graves' disease followed American Thyroid Association guidelines. Patients for the study were recruited at an endocrinology department in Xi'an, China. From each patient, approximately 10 milliliters of peripheral blood was collected into an EDTA anticoagulant tube. Ficoll Paque Plus density gradient separation was used to isolate PBMCs, and no further T cell sorting was done. An Agilent 2100 Bioanalyzer and agarose gel were used to check RNA quality, and a NanoDrop 2000 was used to measure RNA concentration. The data are from a study of regulatory T cells in long-lasting Graves disease (dated by TCRdb to about 2021). The study in broad terms: Newly diagnosed Graves' disease patients had taken antithyroid drugs for less than 3 months. Peripheral blood TCR sequencing and RNA sequencing compared persistent Graves' disease patients with newly diagnosed Graves' disease patients. A total of 33 samples were covered by TCR sequencing, comprising approximately 13 persistent and 20 newly diagnosed Graves' disease patients. The study was conducted in China and was registered as a clinical trial.

Findings and caveats that apply to the study as a whole: Peripheral blood alone was examined, since thyroid tissue, which constituted the primary lesion, could not be accessed. More public clonotypes were shared among persistent patients (around 2,600) than among newly diagnosed patients (over 900). As a limitation, the authors acknowledged that the small sample size may reduce accuracy. Sequencing and analysis were restricted to the TCR beta chain. Lower TCR Shannon entropy and fewer highly expanded clones were observed in persistent Graves' disease patients than in newly diagnosed patients, which suggested clonal expansion.

The receptor comes from a female donor with Graves disease. The sequencing here drew on peripheral blood mononuclear cells (PBMCs), taken at new diagnosis, from a patient treated with antithyroid drugs.

The sequenced DNA: TGTGCCAGCAGGTCCCGGACAGGGTGGAGTGCAGATACGCAGCATTTT. Protein translation: CASRSRTGWSADTQHF. Recombination joined TRBV6-2 or TRBV6-3 with TRBJ2-3, and 8 junctional nucleotides match TRBD1. The J call may be faulty, since TRBJ1-5 better matches the DNA end. From the cysteine through the phenylalanine, the CDR3 covers 16 amino acids. This entry keeps only the CDR3 DNA: 48 bases, framed from base 1. CDR1 and CDR2, looked up from the germline V gene, are MNHEY and SVGEGT.